The 14 T cell receptor beta chains below all came from one sample that was sequenced in a study of blood T cells in healthy people across ages. PCR was performed a second time for roughly 6 to 12 cycles using a sample-barcoded 5' primer and a J-beta primer mix. In TCRdb, the 5' RACE reads were re-called with MiXCR into one record per CDR3 protein. This table holds approximately 730,000 distinct CDR3 sequences, roughly 45% found once. The sequenced material came from blood. Receptor source: a woman aged 55 to 70 in good health.

V usage is TRBV6-5 and J usage is TRBJ2-5, with 8 bases matching TRBD2. V was clipped by 6 bases and J by 2 bases; unmatched bases: 8. This CDR3 comprises 15 residues. From germline, CDR1 is MNHEY and CDR2 SVGAGI. Written as DNA, the CDR3 is TGTGCCAGCAGCTTAAGCCCGGGGGGGCAAGAGACCCAGTACTTC. It is translated as CASSLSPGGQETQYF.

This clonotype occurred once. The rearrangement joins TRBV20-1 to TRBJ2-5; D is uncertain. The DNA matches TRBJ2-7 better at its end, which makes the J call doubtful. The CDR3 runs 12 residues. The germline CDR1 and CDR2 sequences are DFQATT and SNEGSKA (reference sequence). CDR3 protein: CSARGQLDEQYF. Here the CDR3 DNA reads TGCAGTGCTAGGGGCCAACTGGACGAGCAGTACTTC.

V is TRBV7-9 and J is TRBJ2-7, with 8 bases lining up with TRBD2. With V trimmed by 5 bases and J by 0 bases, 6 bases remained unmatched. Germline values: CDR1 SEHNR, CDR2 FQNEAQ (reference sequence). CDR3 length: 15 amino acids. CDR3: CASSPYSGNSYEQYF. CDR3 sequence (DNA): TGTGCCAGCAGCCCCTATAGCGGGAACTCCTACGAGCAGTACTTC.

This clonotype was detected only once. This rearrangement joins TRBV12-3 or TRBV12-4 to TRBJ1-6; D remains ambiguous. This CDR3 contains 15 residues. The V end was cut by 5 bases, the J end by 14 bases, with 22 bases between. CDR3 in amino acids: CASSDTPEGRSSLHF. The DNA for the CDR3 is TGTGCCAGCAGTGACACTCCGGAAGGTAGAAGTTCCCTCCACTTT.

The sample holds many counts of this clonotype. This chain joins TRBV12-3 or TRBV12-4 and TRBJ2-7; D gene unclear. The V gene lost 1 base and the J gene lost 2 bases, with 9 bases spanning the gap. This CDR3 contains 14 residues. The CDR3 DNA follows: TGTGCCAGCAGTTTAGGAACGGCCCCCTACGAGCAGTACTTC. Protein product: CASSLGTAPYEQYF.

This clonotype was counted once. The chain carries TRBV7-3 and TRBJ2-1; TRBD2 aligns across 8 bases. The CDR3 runs 16 residues. V dropped 5 bases and J dropped 4; count of bases not matched to a gene: 10. Germline CDR1 SGHTA, CDR2 FQGTGA. DNA for the CDR3: TGTGCCAGCAGCCACGGCGGCGAGCGGGGGTACAATGAGCAGTTCTTC. Protein product: CASSHGGERGYNEQFF.

The V gene is TRBV6-5, the J gene TRBJ2-7, with 7 bases identical to TRBD1. Germline CDR1 reads MNHEY; CDR2 reads SVGAGI. The V segment lost 5 bases and the J segment 2 bases; nucleotides outside the gene matches: 9. This CDR3 has 15 residues. CDR3 DNA: TGTGCCAGCAGTGGAACAGGGGCCGCTCCCTACGAGCAGTACTTC. Translated: CASSGTGAAPYEQYF.

This clonotype was observed a few times. The chain combines TRBV12-3 or TRBV12-4 with TRBJ2-3, with a tentative D call TRBD2 (5 bases). With 8 bases removed from V and 0 bases from J, the gap between germline ends came to 15 bases. This CDR3 contains 15 residues. The CDR3 reads CASGGFVLSTDTQYF. The CDR3 DNA is TGTGCCAGCGGAGGTTTCGTCCTTAGCACAGATACGCAGTATTTT.

This clonotype was picked up a small number of times. The rearrangement links TRBV20-1 to TRBJ1-5; D unclear. V was clipped by 0 bases and J by 0 bases, with 9 bases between them. The CDR3 length is 15 residues. Germline-derived CDR1 and CDR2 are DFQATT and SNEGSKA (reference sequence). CDR3 in amino acids: CSARDFGNSNQPQHF. CDR3 in DNA: TGCAGTGCTAGAGATTTCGGGAATAGCAATCAGCCCCAGCATTTT.

The V and J genes are TRBV6-5 and TRBJ1-2, with 7 bases aligning to TRBD1. Germline values: CDR1 MNHEY, CDR2 SVGAGI. With V trimmed by 2 bases and J by 0 bases, 12 bases remained unmatched. This CDR3 is 18 amino acids long. This CDR3 reads CASSYTAPGTVANYGYTF. CDR3 DNA: TGTGCCAGCAGTTACACAGCCCCCGGGACAGTGGCTAACTATGGCTACACCTTC.

This chain connects TRBV25-1 to TRBJ1-5, with a weak D call TRBD1 (5 bases). CDR3 size: 17 residues. CDR1 MGHDK and CDR2 SYGVNS come from the germline V gene. V lost 2 bases and J lost 0, with 14 bases in between. CDR3 nucleotide sequence: TGTGCCAGCAGTGAACGGAGGGGCGGGTCTAGCAATCAGCCCCAGCATTTT. Its translation: CASSERRGGSSNQPQHF.

The chain couples TRBV5-1 to TRBJ2-2; no definite D call. V was clipped by 6 bases and J by 5 bases, with 14 bases between them. Germline assignment: CDR1 SGHRS and CDR2 YFSETQ. CDR3 length: 14 amino acids. CDR3 sequence (DNA): TGCGCCAGCAAACCCCTTGCGGTGACCGGGGAGCTGTTTTTT. Its translation: CASKPLAVTGELFF. Variable domain in full (rest from reference TRBV5-1 and TRBJ2-2): KAGVTQTPRYLIKTRGQQVTLSCSPISGHRSVSWYQQTPGQGLQFLFEYFSETQRNKGNFPGRFSGRQFSNSRSEMNVSTLELGDSALYLCASKPLAVTGELFFGEGSRLTVL.

This clonotype was counted a few times. The V call is TRBV27, the J call TRBJ2-1; 7 nucleotides agree with TRBD2. Germline V gene sequence: CDR1 MNHEY, CDR2 SMNVEV (reference sequence). V lost 5 bases and J lost 6; bases outside the gene matches: 13. The CDR3 contains 16 residues. CDR3 residues: CASSPYSGPSTNEQFF. The CDR3 DNA is TGTGCCAGCAGTCCCTATAGCGGGCCCTCCACCAATGAGCAGTTCTTC.

The chain carries TRBV7-2 and TRBJ2-1, with D hard to call. The CDR3 runs 13 residues. Germline V CDR1 and CDR2: SGHTA, FQGNSA. Trimming took off 3 bases at V and 4 bases at J, with 7 bases between the two ends. CDR3 DNA sequence: TGTGCCAGCAGCTTGACGGATTACAATGAGCAGTTCTTC. This encodes CASSLTDYNEQFF.